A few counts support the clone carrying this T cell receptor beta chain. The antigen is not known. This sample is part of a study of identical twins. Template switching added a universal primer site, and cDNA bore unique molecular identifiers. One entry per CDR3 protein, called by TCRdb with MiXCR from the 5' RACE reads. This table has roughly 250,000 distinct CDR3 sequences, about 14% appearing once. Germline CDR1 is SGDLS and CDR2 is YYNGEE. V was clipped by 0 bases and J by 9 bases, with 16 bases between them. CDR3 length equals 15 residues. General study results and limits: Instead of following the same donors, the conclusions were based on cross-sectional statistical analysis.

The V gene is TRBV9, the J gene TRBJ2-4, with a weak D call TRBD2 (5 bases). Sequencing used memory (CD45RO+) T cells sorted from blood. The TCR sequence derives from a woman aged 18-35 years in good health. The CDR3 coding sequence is TGTGCCAGCAGCGTAGCTGGGGTAGGGCGGGTCATTCAGTACTTC. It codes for CASSVAGVGRVIQYF. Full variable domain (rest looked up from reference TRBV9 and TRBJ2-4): DSGVTQTPKHLITATGQRVTLRCSPRSGDLSVYWYQQSLDQGLQFLIQYYNGEERAKGNILERFSAQQFPDLHSELNLSSLELGDSALYFCASSVAGVGRVIQYFGAGTRLSVL.